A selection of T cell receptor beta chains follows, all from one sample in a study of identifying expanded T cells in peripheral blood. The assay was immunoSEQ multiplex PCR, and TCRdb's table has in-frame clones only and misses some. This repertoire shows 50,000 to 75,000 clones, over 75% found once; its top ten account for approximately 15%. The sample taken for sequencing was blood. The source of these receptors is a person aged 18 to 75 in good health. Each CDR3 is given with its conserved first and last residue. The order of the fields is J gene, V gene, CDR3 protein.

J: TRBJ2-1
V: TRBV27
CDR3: CASSGFDNEQFF

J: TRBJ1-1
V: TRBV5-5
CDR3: CASSSAGGMNTEAFF

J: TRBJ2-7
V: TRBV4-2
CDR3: CASSQDLPGLAASYEQYF

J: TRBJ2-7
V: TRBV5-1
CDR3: CASSLGRRQGAYEQYF

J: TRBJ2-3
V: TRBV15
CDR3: CATSRTSGQLTDTQYF

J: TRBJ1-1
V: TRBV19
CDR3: CACGGQMNTEAFF

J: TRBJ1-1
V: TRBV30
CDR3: CAWSGSGGEAFF

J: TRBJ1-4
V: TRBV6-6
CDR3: CASRVTGSEKLFF

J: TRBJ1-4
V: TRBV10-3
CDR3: CAISQGLDEKLFF

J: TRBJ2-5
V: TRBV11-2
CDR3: CASSLGGQETQYF

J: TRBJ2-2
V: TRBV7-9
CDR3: CASSPTVNGGELFF

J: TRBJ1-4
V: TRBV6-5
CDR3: CASRSGANEKLFF

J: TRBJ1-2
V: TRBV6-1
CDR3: CASSEAPEGGLLDYGYTF

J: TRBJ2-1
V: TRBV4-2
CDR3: CASSQEGGVGEQFF

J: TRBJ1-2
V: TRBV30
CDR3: CAWSRDSLYGYTF

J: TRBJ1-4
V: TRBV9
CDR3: CASSATAATNEKLFF

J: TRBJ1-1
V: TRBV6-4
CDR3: CASSDSSRSGWTEAFF

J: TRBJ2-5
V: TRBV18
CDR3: CASSLGPAGETQYF

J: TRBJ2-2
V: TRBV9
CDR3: CASSVWDSRSNTGELFF

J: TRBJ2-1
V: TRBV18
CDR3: CASSPGSGEQFF

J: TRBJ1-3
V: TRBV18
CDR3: CASSPRRDSGNTIYF

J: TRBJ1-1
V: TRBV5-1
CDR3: CASSGGQGSEAFF

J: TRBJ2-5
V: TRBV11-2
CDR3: CASSFGLVGRETQYF

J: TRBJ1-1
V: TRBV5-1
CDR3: CASSLVGTVNTEAFF

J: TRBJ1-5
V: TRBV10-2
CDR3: CASSLQGVGSNQPQHF

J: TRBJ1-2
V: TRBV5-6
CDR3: CASSPGRDYGYTF

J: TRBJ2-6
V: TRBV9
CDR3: CASSVGQGSISGANVLTF

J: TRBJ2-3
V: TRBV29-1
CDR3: CSMTTTGPDTQYF

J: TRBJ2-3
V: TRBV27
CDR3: CASSFGDTQYF

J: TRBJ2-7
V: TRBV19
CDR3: CASSIGYEQYF

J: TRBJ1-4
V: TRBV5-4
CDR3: CASSPGQGGWNEKLFF

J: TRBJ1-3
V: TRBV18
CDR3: CASSPQVRSSGNTIYF

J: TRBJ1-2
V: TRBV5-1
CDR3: CASSSDGALYGYTF

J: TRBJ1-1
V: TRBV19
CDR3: CASSGWDRGPRTEAFF

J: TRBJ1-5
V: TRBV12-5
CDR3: CASGLGRDQPQHF

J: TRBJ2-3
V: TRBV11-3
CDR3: CASSLLDTQYF

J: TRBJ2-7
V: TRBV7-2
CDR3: CASSLGQGAVREQYF

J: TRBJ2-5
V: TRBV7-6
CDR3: CASSLVMETQYF

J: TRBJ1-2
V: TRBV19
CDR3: CASSRGQVNGYTF

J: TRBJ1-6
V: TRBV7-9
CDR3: CASTSRDSSSPLHF

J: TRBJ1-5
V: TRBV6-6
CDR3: CASSFRGMGGNQPQHF

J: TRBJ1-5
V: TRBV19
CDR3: CASSIGQFNQPQHF